The following is a T cell receptor (beta chain) sequence with its context. TCRdb's copy holds only in-frame clones and misses some; the assay was immunoSEQ multiplex PCR. The data hold 90,000 to 110,000 clones, with roughly 85% observed a single time. The CDR3 loop spans 13 amino acids. Germline V gene data show CDR1 as SGHNT and CDR2 as YENEEA. Trimming removed 3 bases at V and 5 bases at J, with 10 bases between. The sample belongs to a study of blood T cell repertoires in COVID-19. On the study more broadly: Samples of COVID-19 (acute and convalescent) were obtained from the United States, Italy and Spain.

The chain carries TRBV11-3 and TRBJ2-5; D uncertain. Sequencing was done on a sample of peripheral blood. This sequence originates from a man between 45 and 60 years old with acute or convalescent COVID-19. The CDR3 spells CASSLYERETQYF. CDR3 DNA sequence: TGTGCCAGCAGCTTGTATGAGAGGGAGACCCAGTACTTC.